The 22 T cell receptor beta chains below were found in one sample sequenced in a study of cytotoxic CD8 clonotypes in ibrutinib-treated CLL. TCRdb keeps only in-frame clones here, not all; method: immunoSEQ multiplex PCR. The sample has about 200,000 clones, approximately 72% seen once. Material: PBMCs, obtained after 24 months of ibrutinib treatment. Every receptor here comes from a human donor with chronic lymphocytic leukemia.

The chain has TRBV5-1 and TRBJ2-2; no reliable D call. V was clipped by 6 bases and J by 6 bases, with 18 bases between them. The length of the CDR3 is 15 residues. Germline CDR1 reads SGHRS; CDR2 reads YFSETQ. The CDR3 is CASTKRPGVPGELFF. For the CDR3, the DNA is TGCGCCAGCACCAAGCGTCCTGGGGTACCCGGGGAGCTGTTTTTT.

This chain's CDR3 is CASSISLNQPQHF. As DNA, the CDR3 is TGTGCCAGCAGCATCAGCCTCAATCAGCCCCAGCATTTT. The chain is built from TRBV11-2 and TRBJ1-5; D is unclear. The CDR3 is 13 residues long. Trimming removed 5 bases from V and 3 bases from J, with 8 bases in between. CDR1 and CDR2 from the germline V gene are SGHAT and FQNNGV. The full variable domain, in which reference TRBV11-2 and TRBJ1-5 provide the parts outside the CDR3, is EAGVAQSPRYKIIEKRQSVAFWCNPISGHATLYWYQQILGQGPKLLIQFQNNGVVDDSQLPKDRFSAERLKGVDSTLKIQPAKLEDSAVYLCASSISLNQPQHFGDGTRLSIL.

The CDR3 spells CSVLILGGPRGEDTGELFF. The CDR3 DNA sequence: TGCAGCGTTTTAATCCTGGGGGGCCCGAGAGGGGAGGACACCGGGGAGCTGTTTTTT. The V and J genes are TRBV29-1 and TRBJ2-2; D assignment may be TRBD1 or TRBD2 (6 bases each). This CDR3 has 19 amino acids. From germline, CDR1 is SQVTM and CDR2 ANQGSEA. V lost 5 bases, J lost 3 bases, and 28 bases lay in between.

The chain recombines TRBV9 with TRBJ2-1; 7 nucleotides align to TRBD2. Germline V gene data show CDR1 as SGDLS and CDR2 as YYNGEE. V dropped 4 bases and J dropped 7; count of bases not matched to a gene: 8. The CDR3 totals 14 residues. The CDR3 loop reads CASSPLAEGNEQFF. CDR3 nucleotides: TGTGCCAGCAGCCCTCTAGCGGAGGGGAATGAGCAGTTCTTC.

The chain uses TRBV28 and TRBJ2-6, with TRBD2 as a possible D gene (6 bases). Germline values: CDR1 MDHEN, CDR2 SYDVKM. The CDR3 length is 14 residues. The germline V and J ends were trimmed by 7 bases and 5 bases, with 12 bases remaining between them. The DNA of the CDR3 is TGTGCCAGCATTGGGGGGATTCGGGCCAACGTCCTGACTTTC. Protein sequence: CASIGGIRANVLTF. Drawing the rest from reference TRBV28 and TRBJ2-6, the complete variable domain is DVKVTQSSRYLVKRTGEKVFLECVQDMDHENMFWYRQDPGLGLRLIYFSYDVKMKEKGDIPEGYSVSREKKERFSLILESASTNQTSMYLCASIGGIRANVLTFGAGSRLTVL.

The chain employs TRBV19 and TRBJ2-7, with 7 bases identical to TRBD1. Germline V CDR1 and CDR2: LNHDA, SQIVND (reference sequence). The V and J ends lost 4 bases and 2 bases, in that order; junction bases with no gene match: 5. The CDR3 totals 14 residues. CDR3 amino acids: CASSKGQVAYEQYF. CDR3 sequence (DNA): TGTGCCAGTAGTAAAGGACAGGTAGCCTACGAGCAGTACTTC. The entire variable domain, with the rest obtained from reference TRBV19 and TRBJ2-7, is as follows: DGGITQSPKYLFRKEGQNVTLSCEQNLNHDAMYWYRQDPGQGLRLIYYSQIVNDFQKGDIAEGYSVSREKKESFPLTVTSAQKNPTAFYLCASSKGQVAYEQYFGPGTRLTVT.

V gene TRBV28 combines with J gene TRBJ2-5; no firm D call. Germline V gives CDR1 MDHEN, CDR2 SYDVKM. Trimming took off 3 bases at V and 4 bases at J, with 15 bases between the two ends. This CDR3 has 15 residues. CDR3 bases: TGTGCCAGCAGTTTTCCCCAGGCCAGGTTAGAGACCCAGTACTTC. It translates to CASSFPQARLETQYF.

The chain combines TRBV28 with TRBJ1-5; no definite D call. This CDR3 is 11 amino acids long. Germline V gives CDR1 MDHEN, CDR2 SYDVKM. CDR3 sequence: CGSYSNQPQHF. The CDR3 DNA sequence: TGTGGGTCTTATAGCAATCAGCCCCAGCATTTT.

V is TRBV5-1 and J is TRBJ2-2, with a possible D match to TRBD1 (6 bases). The V and J ends lost 7 bases and 4 bases respectively, with 17 bases between them. Germline CDR1 is SGHRS and CDR2 is YFSETQ. The CDR3 has 15 amino acids. The CDR3 loop reads CASALRGSGTGELFF. CDR3 DNA: TGCGCCAGCGCCCTTAGGGGGAGCGGCACCGGGGAGCTGTTTTTT.

This clone was seen a few times. The CDR3 does not end in the conserved phenylalanine or tryptophan, so this is likely a read error. The limits of the CDR3 on the DNA are not certain, so only TCRdb's listed CDR3 is given. This sequence joins TRBV14 and TRBJ2-7. Germline-derived CDR1 and CDR2 are SGHDN and FVKESK. 13 amino acids form the CDR3, both terminal residues included. CDR3 in amino acids: CASSQAGCGTSRS.

This sequence joins TRBV10-2 and TRBJ2-7, with D unclear. The germline CDR1 and CDR2 sequences are WSHSY and SAAADI. The germline V and J ends were trimmed by 5 bases and 6 bases, with 8 bases remaining between them. CDR3 length equals 11 residues. The CDR3 DNA reads TGCGCCAGCAGTCCTGCTGCCGAGCAGTACTTC. It encodes CASSPAAEQYF.

The V gene is TRBV19, the J gene TRBJ2-7; TRBD2 matches 9 bases. Germline CDR1 is LNHDA and CDR2 is SQIVND (reference sequence). V shed 4 bases, J shed 4 bases, and the junction held 5 bases outside the gene matches. The CDR3 length is 14 residues. DNA for the CDR3: TGTGCCAGTAGTACACTTAGCGGGAGTTACGAGCAGTACTTC. The encoded protein is CASSTLSGSYEQYF.

The chain has TRBV7-2 and TRBJ2-7; 11 bases are shared with TRBD2. Unmatched junction bases numbered 7, after V lost 2 bases and J lost 7 bases. The CDR3 runs to 15 residues. From germline, CDR1 is SGHTA and CDR2 FQGNSA. This CDR3 is CASSLPPSGRREQYF. Written as DNA, the CDR3 is TGTGCCAGCAGCTTACCCCCTAGCGGGAGGCGGGAGCAGTACTTC. The whole variable domain, remainder taken from reference TRBV7-2 and TRBJ2-7, is GAGVSQSPSNKVTEKGKDVELRCDPISGHTALYWYRQSLGQGLEFLIYFQGNSAPDKSGLPSDRFSAERTGGSVSTLTIQRTQQEDSAVYLCASSLPPSGRREQYFGPGTRLTVT.

J is TRBJ2-3 and V is TRBV6-1, with TRBD2 identical over 7 bases. This CDR3 is built from 13 residues. J was trimmed by 8 bases and V by 5 bases; bases with no gene match: 7. Germline V gives CDR1 MNHNS, CDR2 SASEGT. The CDR3 DNA reads as TGTGCCAGCAGTTGGGACTACCTAAGTACGCAGTATTTT. Translating it yields CASSWDYLSTQYF.

V gene TRBV11-2 combines with J gene TRBJ2-1; 7 positions match TRBD2. This CDR3 is built from 20 residues. The germline CDR1 and CDR2 sequences are SGHAT and FQNNGV. The V gene end was trimmed by 0 bases and the J gene end by 0 bases; junction bases not matched to a gene: 14. The CDR3 reads CASSLDSPPGRVSSYNEQFF. The DNA of the CDR3 is TGTGCCAGCAGCTTAGATTCCCCCCCTGGGAGGGTTAGCTCCTACAATGAGCAGTTCTTC.

The genes are TRBV25-1 and TRBJ2-5; 9 nucleotides agree with TRBD2. Germline lookup yields CDR1 MGHDK and CDR2 SYGVNS. V dropped 0 bases and J dropped 5; count of bases not matched to a gene: 7. This CDR3 spans 16 amino acids. The CDR3 DNA is TGTGCCAGCAGTGAATACCTAGCGGGACTGGAGGAGACCCAGTACTTC. Its protein product is CASSEYLAGLEETQYF.

The DNA of the CDR3 is TGTGCCAGCAGCTACGGAGATGGCTACACCTTC. This encodes CASSYGDGYTF. The genes are TRBV11-1 and TRBJ1-2; D is undetermined. V was trimmed by 4 bases and J by 6 bases, leaving 6 bases between them. The CDR3 spans 11 residues. Germline assignment: CDR1 SGHAT and CDR2 FQDESV (reference sequence).

The rearrangement joins TRBV5-1 to TRBJ2-7, with D possibly being TRBD1 (5 bases). The V end was cut by 6 bases, the J end by 4 bases, with 11 bases between. Germline CDR1 and CDR2: SGHRS and YFSETQ. This CDR3 has 12 amino acids. This CDR3 is CASTYDSYEQYF. As DNA, the CDR3 is TGCGCCAGCACTTATGACAGTTACGAGCAGTACTTC.

Ten or more counts support this clone. This rearrangement joins TRBV21-1 to TRBJ2-7. TRBV21-1 is reported as a pseudogene. The CDR3 is 10 amino acids. CDR3 residues: CATRSYEQYF. For the CDR3, the DNA is TGTGCCACCAGATCCTACGAGCAGTACTTC.

The V gene is TRBV21-1, the J gene TRBJ2-3. TRBV21-1 has pseudogene status. The CDR3 spans 13 residues. Here the CDR3 DNA reads TGTGCCAGCGGCCCGGCTCTCCTGGGGACGCAGTATTTT. It yields the protein CASGPALLGTQYF.

The chain joins TRBV28 to TRBJ1-1; D is possibly TRBD1 (6 bases). This CDR3 has 12 amino acids. V was cut by 5 bases and J by 7 bases, with 11 bases left in between. The germline CDR1 and CDR2 sequences are MDHEN and SYDVKM. The CDR3 nucleotides are TGTGCCAGCAGTAACACAGGGAATGAAGCTTTCTTT. It codes for CASSNTGNEAFF.

This chain links TRBV29-1 with TRBJ2-3, with D uncertain. CDR3 length: 13 amino acids. Germline V gene sequence: CDR1 SQVTM, CDR2 ANQGSEA. The V end was cut by 0 bases, the J end by 6 bases, with 10 bases between. DNA of the CDR3: TGCAGCGTTGAAGATTCGGCGGTTGATACGCAGTATTTT. Its translation is CSVEDSAVDTQYF.